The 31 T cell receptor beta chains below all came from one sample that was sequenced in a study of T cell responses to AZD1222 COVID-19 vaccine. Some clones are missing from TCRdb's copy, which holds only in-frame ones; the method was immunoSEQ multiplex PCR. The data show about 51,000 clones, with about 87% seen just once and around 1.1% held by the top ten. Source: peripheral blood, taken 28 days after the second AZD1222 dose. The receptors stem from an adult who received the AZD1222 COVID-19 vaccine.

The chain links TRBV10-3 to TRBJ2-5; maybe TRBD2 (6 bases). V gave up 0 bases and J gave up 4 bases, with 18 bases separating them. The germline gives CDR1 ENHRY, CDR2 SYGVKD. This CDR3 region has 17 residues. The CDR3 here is CAISESLGPGTVETQYF. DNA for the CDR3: TGTGCCATCAGTGAGTCATTAGGTCCAGGGACTGTAGAGACCCAGTACTTC.

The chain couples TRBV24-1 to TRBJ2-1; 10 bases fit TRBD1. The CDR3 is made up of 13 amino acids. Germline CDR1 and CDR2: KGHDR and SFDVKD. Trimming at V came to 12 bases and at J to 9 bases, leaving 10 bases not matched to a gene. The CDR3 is CAAGTGVYSEQFF. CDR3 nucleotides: TGTGCCGCCGGGACAGGGGTTTATAGTGAGCAGTTCTTC.

CDR3 bases: TGTGCCAGCAGCGTAATAGCAGAGAACACTGAAGCTTTCTTT. Amino acid sequence: CASSVIAENTEAFF. V and J are TRBV9 and TRBJ1-1; D is uncertain. CDR3 length equals 14 residues. CDR1 is SGDLS, CDR2 YYNGEE, per germline. V lost 1 base, J lost 1 base, and 8 bases lay in between.

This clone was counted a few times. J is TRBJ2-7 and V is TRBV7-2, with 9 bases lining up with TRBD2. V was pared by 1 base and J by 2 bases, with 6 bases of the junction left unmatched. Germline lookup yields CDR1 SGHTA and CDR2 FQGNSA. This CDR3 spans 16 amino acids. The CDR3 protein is CASSLGAGGRAYEQYF. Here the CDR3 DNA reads TGTGCCAGCAGCTTAGGGGCTGGCGGGAGGGCCTACGAGCAGTACTTC.

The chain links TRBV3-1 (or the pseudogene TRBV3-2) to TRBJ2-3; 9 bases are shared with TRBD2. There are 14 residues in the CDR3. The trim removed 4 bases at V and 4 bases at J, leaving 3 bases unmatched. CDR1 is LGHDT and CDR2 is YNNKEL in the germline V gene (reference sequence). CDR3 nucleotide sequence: TGTGCCAGCAGCCCTGGACTAGCGCCAGATACGCAGTATTTT. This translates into CASSPGLAPDTQYF.

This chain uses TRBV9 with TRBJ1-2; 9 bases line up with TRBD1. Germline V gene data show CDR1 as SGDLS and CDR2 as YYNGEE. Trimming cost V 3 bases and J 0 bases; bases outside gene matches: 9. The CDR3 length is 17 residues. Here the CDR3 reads CASSGGAQGAANYGYTF. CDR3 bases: TGTGCCAGCAGCGGTGGAGCACAGGGGGCCGCTAACTATGGCTACACCTTC. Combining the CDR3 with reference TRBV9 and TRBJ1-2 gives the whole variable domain DSGVTQTPKHLITATGQRVTLRCSPRSGDLSVYWYQQSLDQGLQFLIQYYNGEERAKGNILERFSAQQFPDLHSELNLSSLELGDSALYFCASSGGAQGAANYGYTFGSGTRLTVV.

The chain's CDR3 is CASSSPTGTDEKLFF. CDR3 DNA: TGTGCCAGCAGTTCCCCGACAGGGACGGATGAAAAACTGTTTTTT. The chain is built from TRBV6-6 and TRBJ1-4; TRBD1 aligns across 7 bases. This CDR3 comprises 15 residues. Looked up from germline, CDR1 is MNHNY and CDR2 is SVGAGI (reference sequence). V was clipped by 4 bases and J by 6 bases; unmatched bases: 8.

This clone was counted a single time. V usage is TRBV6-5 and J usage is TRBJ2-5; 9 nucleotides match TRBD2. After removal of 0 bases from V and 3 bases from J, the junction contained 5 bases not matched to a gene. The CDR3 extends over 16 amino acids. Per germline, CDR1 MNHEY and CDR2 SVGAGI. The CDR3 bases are TGTGCCAGCAGTTACTCTTCTAGCGGGAAGAAAGAGACCCAGTACTTC. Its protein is CASSYSSSGKKETQYF.

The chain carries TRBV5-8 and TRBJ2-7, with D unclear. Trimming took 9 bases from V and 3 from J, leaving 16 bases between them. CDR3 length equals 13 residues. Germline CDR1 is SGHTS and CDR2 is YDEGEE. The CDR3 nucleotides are TGTGCCAACACGCGAGGCCTTGACTACGAGCAGTACTTC. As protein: CANTRGLDYEQYF.

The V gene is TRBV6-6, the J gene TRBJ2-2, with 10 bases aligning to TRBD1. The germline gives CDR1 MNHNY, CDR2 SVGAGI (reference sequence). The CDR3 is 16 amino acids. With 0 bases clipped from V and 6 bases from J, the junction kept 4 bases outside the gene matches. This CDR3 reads CASSYSGGTGAGELFF. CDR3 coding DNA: TGTGCCAGCAGTTACTCGGGAGGGACAGGGGCCGGGGAGCTGTTTTTT.

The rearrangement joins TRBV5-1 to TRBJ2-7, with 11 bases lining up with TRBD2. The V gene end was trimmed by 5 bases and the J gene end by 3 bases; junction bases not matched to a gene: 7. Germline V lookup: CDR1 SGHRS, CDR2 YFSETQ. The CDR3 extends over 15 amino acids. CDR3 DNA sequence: TGCGCCAGCAGTCTAGCGGGAGGACCCAACTACGAGCAGTACTTC. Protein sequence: CASSLAGGPNYEQYF. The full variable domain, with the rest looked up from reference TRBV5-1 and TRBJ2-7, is KAGVTQTPRYLIKTRGQQVTLSCSPISGHRSVSWYQQTPGQGLQFLFEYFSETQRNKGNFPGRFSGRQFSNSRSEMNVSTLELGDSALYLCASSLAGGPNYEQYFGPGTRLTVT.

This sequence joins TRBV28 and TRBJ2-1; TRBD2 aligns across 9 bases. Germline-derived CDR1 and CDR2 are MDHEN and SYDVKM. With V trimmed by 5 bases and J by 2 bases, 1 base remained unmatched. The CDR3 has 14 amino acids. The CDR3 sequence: CASSVAGAYNEQFF. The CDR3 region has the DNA TGTGCCAGCAGTGTAGCGGGAGCCTACAATGAGCAGTTCTTC.

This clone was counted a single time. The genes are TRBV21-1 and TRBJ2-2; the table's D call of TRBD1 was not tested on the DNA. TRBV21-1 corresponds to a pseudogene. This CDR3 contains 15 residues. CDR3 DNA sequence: TGTGCCAGCAGCCCTCGGGACAGGGAAACCGGGGAGCTGTTTTTT. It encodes CASSPRDRETGELFF.

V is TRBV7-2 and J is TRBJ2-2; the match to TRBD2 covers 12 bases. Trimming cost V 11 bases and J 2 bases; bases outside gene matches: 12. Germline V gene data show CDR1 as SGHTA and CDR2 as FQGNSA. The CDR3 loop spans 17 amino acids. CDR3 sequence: CAPGGLAGGLNTGELFF. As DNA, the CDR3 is TGTGCCCCGGGGGGGCTAGCGGGAGGGCTAAACACCGGGGAGCTGTTTTTT.

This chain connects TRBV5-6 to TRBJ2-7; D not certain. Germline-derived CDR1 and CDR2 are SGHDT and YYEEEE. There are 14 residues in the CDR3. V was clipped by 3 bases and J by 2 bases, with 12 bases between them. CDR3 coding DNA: TGTGCCAGCAGCTACCGGGCCTTAACCTACGAGCAGTACTTC. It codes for CASSYRALTYEQYF.

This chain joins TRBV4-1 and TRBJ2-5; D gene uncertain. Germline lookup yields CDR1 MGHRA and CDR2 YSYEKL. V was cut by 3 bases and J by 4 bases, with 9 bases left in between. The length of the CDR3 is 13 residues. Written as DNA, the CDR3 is TGCGCCAGCAGCCAGTGGACCGGAGAGACCCAGTACTTC. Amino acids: CASSQWTGETQYF.

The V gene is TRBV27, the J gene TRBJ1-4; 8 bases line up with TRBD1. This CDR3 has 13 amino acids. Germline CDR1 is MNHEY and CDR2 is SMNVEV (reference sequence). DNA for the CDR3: TGTGCTAGCGGGGGACAGGCCCTTGAAAAACTGTTTTTT. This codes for CASGGQALEKLFF.

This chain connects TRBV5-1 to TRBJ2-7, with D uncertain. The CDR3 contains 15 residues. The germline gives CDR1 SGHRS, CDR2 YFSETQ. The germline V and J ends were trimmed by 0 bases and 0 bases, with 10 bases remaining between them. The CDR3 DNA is TGCGCCAGCAGCTTGGCCGTGGGGATCTCCTACGAGCAGTACTTC. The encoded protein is CASSLAVGISYEQYF.

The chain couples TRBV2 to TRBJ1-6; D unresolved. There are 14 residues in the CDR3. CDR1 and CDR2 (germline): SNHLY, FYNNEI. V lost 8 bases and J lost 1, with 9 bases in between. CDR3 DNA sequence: TGTGCCAGCCGTAGCAGGTCCTATAATTCACCCCTCCACTTT. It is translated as CASRSRSYNSPLHF.

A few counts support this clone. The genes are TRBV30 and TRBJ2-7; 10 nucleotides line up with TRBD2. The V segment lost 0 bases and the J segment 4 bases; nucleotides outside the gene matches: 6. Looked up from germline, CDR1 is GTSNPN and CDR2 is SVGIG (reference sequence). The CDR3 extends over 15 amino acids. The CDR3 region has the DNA TGTGCCTGGAGTGTCGATCCTAGCGGGAGTTACGAGCAGTACTTC. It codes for CAWSVDPSGSYEQYF.

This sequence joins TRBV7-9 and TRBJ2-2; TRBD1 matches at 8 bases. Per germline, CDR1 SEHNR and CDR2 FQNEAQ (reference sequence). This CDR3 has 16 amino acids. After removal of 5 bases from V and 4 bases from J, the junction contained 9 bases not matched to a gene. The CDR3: CASSPRTGTSTGELFF. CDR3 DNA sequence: TGTGCCAGCAGCCCCAGGACAGGGACGAGCACCGGGGAGCTGTTTTTT.

CDR3 nucleotide sequence: TGTGCCAGCAGTGAAAGGCTACCGGGACAGTACACAGATACGCAGTATTTT. It is translated as CASSERLPGQYTDTQYF. This chain uses TRBV2 with TRBJ2-3; 7 nucleotides agree with TRBD1. Germline V gene sequence: CDR1 SNHLY, CDR2 FYNNEI. Trimming removed 2 bases from V and 2 bases from J; junction bases left unmatched: 10. The CDR3 sequence is 17 residues long.

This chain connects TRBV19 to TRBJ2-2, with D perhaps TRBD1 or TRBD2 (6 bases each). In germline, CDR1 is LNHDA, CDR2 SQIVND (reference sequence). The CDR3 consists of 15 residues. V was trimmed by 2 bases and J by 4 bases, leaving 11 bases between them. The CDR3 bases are TGTGCCAGTAGTATAAGGGGGGTGGGCACCGGGGAGCTGTTTTTT. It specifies CASSIRGVGTGELFF.

Written as DNA, the CDR3 is TGTGCCAGCAGCACCCGGACTTCCCCCACAGATACGCAGTATTTT. Translated: CASSTRTSPTDTQYF. This rearrangement joins TRBV9 to TRBJ2-3; possible D gene TRBD2, 5 bases. The germline V and J ends were trimmed by 4 bases and 2 bases, with 14 bases remaining between them. The CDR3 sequence is 15 residues long. Germline CDR1 SGDLS, CDR2 YYNGEE. The full variable domain, completed using reference TRBV9 and TRBJ2-3, is DSGVTQTPKHLITATGQRVTLRCSPRSGDLSVYWYQQSLDQGLQFLIQYYNGEERAKGNILERFSAQQFPDLHSELNLSSLELGDSALYFCASSTRTSPTDTQYFGPGTRLTVL.

The CDR3 loop reads CASSQELRLAGGPNEQFF. The CDR3 DNA reads as TGTGCCAGCAGCCAAGAGCTCCGGCTAGCGGGAGGGCCGAATGAGCAGTTCTTC. The chain combines TRBV3-1 (or the pseudogene TRBV3-2) with TRBJ2-1; 12 positions agree with TRBD2. This CDR3 has 18 residues. Germline V gene data show CDR1 as LGHDT and CDR2 as YNNKEL (reference sequence). The ends lost 0 bases at V and 7 bases at J; junction bases unmatched: 10.

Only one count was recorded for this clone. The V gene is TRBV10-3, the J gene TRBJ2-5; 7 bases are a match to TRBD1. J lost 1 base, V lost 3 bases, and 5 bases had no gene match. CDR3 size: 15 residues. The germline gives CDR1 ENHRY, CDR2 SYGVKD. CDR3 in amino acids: CAISEGTAIQETQYF. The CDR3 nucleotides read TGTGCCATCAGTGAAGGGACAGCAATCCAAGAGACCCAGTACTTC.

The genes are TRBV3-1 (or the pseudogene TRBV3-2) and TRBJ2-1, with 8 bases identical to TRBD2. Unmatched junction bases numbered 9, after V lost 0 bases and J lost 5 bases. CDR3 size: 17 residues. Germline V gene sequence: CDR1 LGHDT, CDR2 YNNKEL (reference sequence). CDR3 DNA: TGTGCCAGCAGCCAAGATATAGGCACTAGCGGAAACAATGAGCAGTTCTTC. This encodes CASSQDIGTSGNNEQFF.

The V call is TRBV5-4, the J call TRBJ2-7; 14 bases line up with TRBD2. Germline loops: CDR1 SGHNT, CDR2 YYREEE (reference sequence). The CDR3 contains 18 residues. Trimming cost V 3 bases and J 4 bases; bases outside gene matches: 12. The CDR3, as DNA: TGTGCCAGCAGCTCGGGACTAGCGGGAGACCCTAAGGGATACGAGCAGTACTTC. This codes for CASSSGLAGDPKGYEQYF.

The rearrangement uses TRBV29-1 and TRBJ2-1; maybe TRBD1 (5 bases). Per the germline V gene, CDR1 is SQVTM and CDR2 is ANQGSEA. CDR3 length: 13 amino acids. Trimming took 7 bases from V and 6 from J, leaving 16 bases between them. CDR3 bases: TGCAGCGGGCAACAGGCTTCAGCCAATGAGCAGTTCTTC. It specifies CSGQQASANEQFF.

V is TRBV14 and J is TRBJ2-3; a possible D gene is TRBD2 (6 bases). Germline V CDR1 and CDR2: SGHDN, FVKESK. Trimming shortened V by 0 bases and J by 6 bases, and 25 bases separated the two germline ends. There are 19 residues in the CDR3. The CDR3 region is CASSQDDPVWGRTRDTQYF. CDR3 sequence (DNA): TGTGCCAGCAGCCAAGATGATCCGGTATGGGGGAGGACCAGGGATACGCAGTATTTT.

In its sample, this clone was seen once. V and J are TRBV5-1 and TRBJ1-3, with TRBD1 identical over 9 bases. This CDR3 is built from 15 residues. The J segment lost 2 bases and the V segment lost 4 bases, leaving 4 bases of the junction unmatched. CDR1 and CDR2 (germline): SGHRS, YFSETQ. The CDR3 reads CASSERTGAGNTIYF. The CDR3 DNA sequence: TGCGCCAGCAGCGAAAGGACAGGGGCTGGAAACACCATATATTTT.